The 18 T cell receptor beta chains below come from one sample, sequenced in a study of cytomegalovirus exposure and HLA in healthy donors. PCR was performed using 60 Vbeta and 13 Jbeta primers. Data came from immunoSEQ multiplex PCR; TCRdb stores just in-frame clones and leaves some out. Among about 99,000 clones listed, 66% were seen once. The specimen was PBMCs. These receptor sequences come from a woman in her forties or fifties in good health and CMV-seronegative.

This chain connects TRBV5-1 to TRBJ2-3; possibly TRBD2 for D (6 bases). Germline V gene data show CDR1 as SGHRS and CDR2 as YFSETQ. The V gene lost 5 bases and the J gene lost 3 bases, with 19 bases spanning the gap. The CDR3 extends over 16 amino acids. The CDR3 sequence: CASSSQTRLGTDTQYF. CDR3 bases: TGCGCCAGCAGTTCGCAGACTAGGCTCGGTACAGATACGCAGTATTTT. Drawing the rest from reference TRBV5-1 and TRBJ2-3, the complete variable domain is KAGVTQTPRYLIKTRGQQVTLSCSPISGHRSVSWYQQTPGQGLQFLFEYFSETQRNKGNFPGRFSGRQFSNSRSEMNVSTLELGDSALYLCASSSQTRLGTDTQYFGPGTRLTVL.

The chain recombines TRBV5-1 with TRBJ2-1; 10 nucleotides match TRBD2. Per germline, CDR1 SGHRS and CDR2 YFSETQ. CDR3 size: 16 residues. The V segment lost 5 bases and the J segment 8 bases; nucleotides outside the gene matches: 13. The DNA of the CDR3 is TGCGCCAGCAGTGCGCTAAGCGGGGGGGTTTTCGATGAGCAGTTCTTC. Its protein product is CASSALSGGVFDEQFF.

With regard to this clone: The sample contains more than one DNA sequence encoding this CDR3. J is TRBJ2-3 and V is TRBV5-4; 9 nucleotides match TRBD2. V lost 6 bases, J lost 0 bases, and 5 bases stayed unmatched. The CDR3 has 15 residues. Germline V gene data show CDR1 as SGHNT and CDR2 as YYREEE (reference sequence). The CDR3 loop reads CASTISGRSTDTQYF. The CDR3 DNA is TGTGCCAGCACTATCAGCGGGAGGAGCACAGATACGCAGTATTTT. The complete variable domain, with remaining parts taken from reference TRBV5-4 and TRBJ2-3, reads ETGVTQSPTHLIKTRGQQVTLRCSSQSGHNTVSWYQQALGQGPQFIFQYYREEENGRGNFPPRFSGLQFPNYSSELNVNALELDDSALYLCASTISGRSTDTQYFGPGTRLTVL.

The rearrangement joins TRBV12-5 to TRBJ2-1, with D perhaps TRBD2 (6 bases). In germline, CDR1 is LGHNT, CDR2 FRNRAP. CDR3 length: 16 residues. V lost 5 bases and J 11 bases, leaving 25 bases between the germline ends. The CDR3 loop reads CASGPPREDLSIKQFF. CDR3 in DNA: TGTGCTAGTGGTCCTCCGAGGGAGGACCTCTCGATTAAGCAGTTCTTC.

This chain links TRBV27 with TRBJ1-5, with D possibly TRBD1 on 6 matching bases. The CDR3 covers 14 residues. V lost 6 bases to trimming and J lost 3 bases, with 12 bases between them. Germline V CDR1 and CDR2: MNHEY, SMNVEV (reference sequence). The CDR3 sequence is CASRRTDLNQPQHF. CDR3 DNA: TGTGCCAGCAGAAGGACAGACCTCAATCAGCCCCAGCATTTT.

V usage is TRBV11-3 and J usage is TRBJ2-5; TRBD1 aligns across 9 bases. V shed 1 base, J shed 2 bases, and the junction held 11 bases outside the gene matches. Germline values: CDR1 SGHNT, CDR2 YENEEA. The CDR3 has 18 residues. The CDR3 sequence is CASSLGLTGQGLQETQYF. The CDR3 bases are TGTGCCAGCAGCTTAGGTCTCACGGGACAGGGTTTACAAGAGACCCAGTACTTC.

The V call is TRBV30, the J call TRBJ1-4; D is ambiguous. CDR1 and CDR2 from the germline V gene are GTSNPN and SVGIG (reference sequence). V was cut by 3 bases and J by 7 bases, with 15 bases left in between. The CDR3 extends over 14 amino acids. CDR3 nucleotide sequence: TGTGCCTGGAGCTACGGGGAGTTTAGTGAAAAACTGTTTTTT. It encodes CAWSYGEFSEKLFF. Variable domain in full (rest from reference TRBV30 and TRBJ1-4): SQTIHQWPATLVQPVGSPLSLECTVEGTSNPNLYWYRQAAGRGLQLLFYSVGIGQISSEVPQNLSASRPQDRQFILSSKKLLLSDSGFYLCAWSYGEFSEKLFFGSGTQLSVL.

The chain employs TRBV7-9 and TRBJ1-6; 9 bases align to TRBD1. V shed 6 bases and J 8 bases; nucleotides not matched to a gene: 5. The CDR3 length is 14 residues. Germline CDR1 SEHNR, CDR2 FQNEAQ (reference sequence). CDR3 nucleotide sequence: TGTGCCAGCAGTTACAGGGGGCGGGATTCACCCCTCCACTTT. This gives the protein CASSYRGRDSPLHF.

The chain carries TRBV4-3 and TRBJ2-1, with 9 bases that match TRBD2. Trimming cost V 0 bases and J 9 bases; bases outside gene matches: 6. The CDR3 has 15 residues. Germline V gene data show CDR1 as LGHNA and CDR2 as YSLEER. CDR3 nucleotides: TGCGCCAGCAGCCAAGATTGGACTAGCGATTTTGAGCAGTTCTTC. This gives the protein CASSQDWTSDFEQFF.

V usage is TRBV7-2 and J usage is TRBJ1-2; 9 bases fit TRBD1. The CDR3 length is 15 residues. V was clipped by 1 base and J by 6 bases; unmatched bases: 6. The germline V gene encodes CDR1 SGHTA and CDR2 FQGNSA. The CDR3: CASSLVRTGEHGYTF. DNA of the CDR3: TGTGCCAGCAGCTTAGTCAGGACAGGGGAACATGGCTACACCTTC.

This chain connects TRBV5-4 to TRBJ2-1, with 12 bases fitting TRBD2. The germline V gene encodes CDR1 SGHNT and CDR2 YYREEE (reference sequence). V gave up 4 bases and J gave up 2 bases; unmatched junction bases: 4. The CDR3 consists of 16 residues. The CDR3 protein is CASSTRTSGAYNEQFF. DNA for the CDR3: TGTGCCAGCAGCACCCGGACTAGCGGGGCCTACAATGAGCAGTTCTTC. The complete variable domain, with remaining parts taken from reference TRBV5-4 and TRBJ2-1, reads ETGVTQSPTHLIKTRGQQVTLRCSSQSGHNTVSWYQQALGQGPQFIFQYYREEENGRGNFPPRFSGLQFPNYSSELNVNALELDDSALYLCASSTRTSGAYNEQFFGPGTRLTVL.

The chain employs TRBV7-9 and TRBJ2-7; tentatively, D is TRBD2 (6 bases). Germline lookup yields CDR1 SEHNR and CDR2 FQNEAQ (reference sequence). V was trimmed by 5 bases and J by 4 bases, leaving 21 bases between them. The CDR3 has 16 amino acids. The CDR3 nucleotides are TGTGCCAGCAGCCCGTTTGGAGGGCAGGCCGGGTACGAGCAGTACTTC. This sequence encodes CASSPFGGQAGYEQYF.

This clone was seen only a few times. This chain links TRBV7-8 with TRBJ2-5, with D possibly TRBD1 on 5 matching bases. Germline V gene sequence: CDR1 SGHVS, CDR2 FQNEAQ. There are 13 residues in the CDR3. V lost 5 bases to trimming and J lost 1 base, with 8 bases between them. The CDR3 is CASSQDTQETQYF. The CDR3 nucleotides are TGTGCCAGCAGCCAGGACACCCAAGAGACCCAGTACTTC.

Written as DNA, the CDR3 is TGTGCCAGCAGGTCTAGGTGGAACACCGGGGAGCTGTTTTTT. It specifies CASRSRWNTGELFF. The chain is built from TRBV6-5 and TRBJ2-2, with D hard to call. CDR3 length equals 14 residues. The V end was cut by 6 bases, the J end by 1 base, with 9 bases between. Germline CDR1 reads MNHEY; CDR2 reads SVGAGI.

The rearrangement links TRBV7-8 to TRBJ1-5; 11 nucleotides agree with TRBD1. Germline CDR1 reads SGHVS; CDR2 reads FQNEAQ. V shed 6 bases and J 4 bases; nucleotides not matched to a gene: 8. The CDR3 extends over 16 amino acids. The CDR3 DNA reads TGTGCCAGCAGTTCCGGGACAGGGGGATTTAATCAGCCCCAGCATTTT. Amino acids: CASSSGTGGFNQPQHF.

The chain has TRBV28 and TRBJ2-7; TRBD2 is a possible D gene (6 bases). Deletions cut 5 bases from V and 3 bases from J, with 14 bases between. The germline V gene has CDR1 MDHEN and CDR2 SYDVKM. The CDR3 is 14 amino acids. The CDR3 region is CASSRGGFSYEQYF. The CDR3 region has the DNA TGTGCCAGCAGTCGGGGAGGATTTAGCTACGAGCAGTACTTC.

The chain employs TRBV12-5 and TRBJ2-2; TRBD2 is a possible D gene (5 bases). The ends were cut back, 0 bases at V and 7 bases at J, with 6 bases in the middle. The CDR3 spans 13 residues. Germline values: CDR1 LGHNT, CDR2 FRNRAP. CDR3 nucleotide sequence: TGTGCTAGTGGTTTGGTAAGCGGCGGGGAGCTGTTTTTT. It codes for CASGLVSGGELFF.

The CDR3 is CASSVDAGGYTF. CDR3 in DNA: TGTGCCAGCAGCGTAGATGCGGGTGGCTACACCTTC. V usage is TRBV9 and J usage is TRBJ1-2; D unclear. Trimming left V 0 bases short and J 7 bases short, with 7 bases between. Looked up from germline, CDR1 is SGDLS and CDR2 is YYNGEE. The length of the CDR3 is 12 residues.